A selection of T cell receptor beta chains follows, all from one sample in a study of shared clonotypes between healthy human individuals. Assay: immunoSEQ multiplex PCR; the TCRdb copy retains only in-frame clones and omits some. This sample has some 660,000 clones; roughly 72% occur once, and the top ten carry under 2%. The sequenced sample was memory CD4+ T cells sorted from blood. Receptor source: a woman younger than 45 in good health. CDR3s include the opening cysteine and the closing phenylalanine or tryptophan. Size is omitted from some rows. Given values are once, few, many or a class for expanded clones.

V gene	clone size	J gene	CDR3 protein
TRBV5-1	few	TRBJ2-1	CASSLAPGLAGRNEQFF
TRBV29-1	.	TRBJ1-1	CSVVAKTANTEAFF
TRBV28	.	TRBJ2-4	CASSFGVGGMAKNIQYF
TRBV15	.	TRBJ2-7	CATSRDKSGTGSEQYF
TRBV9	.	TRBJ2-3	CASSVSPGTTDTQYF
TRBV28	.	TRBJ1-4	CASSFTEKLFF
TRBV5-4	.	TRBJ2-7	CASSLELKTPSEQYF
TRBV18	few	TRBJ2-5	CASSPTGVETQYF
TRBV2	.	TRBJ1-1	CASSEGAQAFF
TRBV11-2	once	TRBJ2-7	CASSSRDYSYEQYF
TRBV28	few	TRBJ1-1	CASSSGTYTEAFF
TRBV27	once	TRBJ2-2	CASSPLHTGELFF
TRBV5-1	.	TRBJ2-3	CATRTSGASTDTQYF
TRBV7-9	.	TRBJ2-3	CASIARTDTQYF
TRBV6-5	.	TRBJ2-2	CASSYSSTGELFF
TRBV29-1	.	TRBJ2-7	CSVKSPSYEQYF
TRBV2	.	TRBJ1-2	CASNGNYGYTF
TRBV7-3	few	TRBJ1-5	CASSLTDPSGGSNQPQHF
TRBV27	.	TRBJ2-7	CASRRQGAGVSYEQYF
TRBV18	.	TRBJ2-3	CASSTRTGGGTDTQYF
TRBV28	.	TRBJ2-6	CATLPWGSSGANVLTF
TRBV2	many	TRBJ2-3	CASSDRGSTDTQYF
TRBV18	.	TRBJ2-6	CASSPSRGTGANVLTF
TRBV4-2	.	TRBJ2-1	CASSHQGEGDNEQFF
TRBV28	few	TRBJ2-7	CASGGTELSEQYF
TRBV5-1	.	TRBJ2-5	CASSLGTSGQQETQYF
TRBV29-1	.	.	CSVTASRYEQYF
TRBV28	.	TRBJ1-2	CASSLQNNYGYTF
TRBV28	.	TRBJ1-5	CASNQGNQPQHF
TRBV27	.	TRBJ2-1	CASRQGSDVWGNEQFF
TRBV18	.	TRBJ2-5	CASSRGFGETQYF
TRBV15	.	TRBJ2-2	CATSRDYRGTNTGELFF
TRBV5-8	.	TRBJ2-1	CASSLGVTGYNEQFF
TRBV28	.	TRBJ2-7	CASSLQLKRATYEQYF
TRBV13	once	TRBJ2-1	CASSLGRVAGVEQFF
TRBV10-3	.	TRBJ2-1	CAISEYEDNEQFF
TRBV5-1	.	TRBJ2-2	CASSPGQGTGELFF
TRBV28	few	TRBJ1-1	CATLLGMNTEAFF
TRBV6-6	once	TRBJ1-3	CASRLSSGNTIYF
TRBV10-2	.	TRBJ1-5	CASSEGPRFPPQHF
TRBV10-3	few	TRBJ2-6	CAISARSGANVLTF
TRBV6-5	.	TRBJ2-5	CASSYSFEETQYF
TRBV5-5	.	TRBJ1-5	CASSLGFSTGSNQPQHF
TRBV6-5	once	TRBJ1-6	CASSRTGYNSPLHF
TRBV5-1	.	TRBJ2-7	CASSNRARGSYEQYF
TRBV6-1	.	TRBJ2-2	CASSGRGQGFAGELFF
TRBV6-6	.	TRBJ2-7	CASSYSGTSGNYEQYF
TRBV19	.	TRBJ2-3	CASSIGGRSFTDTQYF
TRBV5-1	.	TRBJ2-1	CASSLLVGAGNEQFF
TRBV28	.	TRBJ2-7	CASSRTGTATYEQYF
TRBV28	.	TRBJ2-1	CASTTSGRWWNEQFF
TRBV25-1	.	TRBJ2-3	CASNDGGTDTQYF
TRBV4-1	.	TRBJ2-7	CASSLAMGQGPYEQYF
TRBV4-1	.	TRBJ2-1	CASSQVRRSGESYNEQFF